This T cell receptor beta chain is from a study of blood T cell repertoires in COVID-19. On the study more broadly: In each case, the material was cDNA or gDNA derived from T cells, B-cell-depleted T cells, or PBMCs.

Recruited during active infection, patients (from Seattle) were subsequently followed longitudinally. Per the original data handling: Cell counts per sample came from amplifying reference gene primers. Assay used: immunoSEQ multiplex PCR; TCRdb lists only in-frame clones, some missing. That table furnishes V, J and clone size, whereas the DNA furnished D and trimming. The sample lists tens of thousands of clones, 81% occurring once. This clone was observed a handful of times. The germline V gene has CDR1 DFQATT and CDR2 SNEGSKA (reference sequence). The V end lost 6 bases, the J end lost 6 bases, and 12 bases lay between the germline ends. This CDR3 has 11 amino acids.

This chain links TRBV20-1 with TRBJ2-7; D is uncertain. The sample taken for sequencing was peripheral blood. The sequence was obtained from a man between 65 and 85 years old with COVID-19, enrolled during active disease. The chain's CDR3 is CSAQGRIEQYF. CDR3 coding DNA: TGCAGTGCCCAAGGCAGGATCGAGCAGTACTTC.